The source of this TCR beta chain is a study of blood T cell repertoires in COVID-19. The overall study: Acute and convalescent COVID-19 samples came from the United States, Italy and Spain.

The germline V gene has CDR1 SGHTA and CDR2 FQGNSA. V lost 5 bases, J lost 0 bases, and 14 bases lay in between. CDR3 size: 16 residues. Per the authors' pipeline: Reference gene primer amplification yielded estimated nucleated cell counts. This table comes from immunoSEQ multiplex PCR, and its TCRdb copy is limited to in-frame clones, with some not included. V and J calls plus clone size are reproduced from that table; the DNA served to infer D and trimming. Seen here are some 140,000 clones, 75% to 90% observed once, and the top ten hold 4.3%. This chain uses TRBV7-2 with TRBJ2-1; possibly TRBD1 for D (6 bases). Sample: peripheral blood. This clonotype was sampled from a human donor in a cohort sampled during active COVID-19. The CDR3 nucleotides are TGTGCCAGCAGCCCCCTTAGGGGGAGCTCCTACAATGAGCAGTTCTTC. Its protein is CASSPLRGSSYNEQFF.